The rows below give T cell receptor beta chains drawn from one sample of a study of PD-1 blockade in classical Hodgkin lymphoma. Sequenced by immunoSEQ multiplex PCR; TCRdb stores in-frame clones only, minus some. This table has approximately 44,000 clones, about two thirds appearing once. Material: peripheral blood mononuclear cells (PBMCs), obtained at baseline. Receptor source: a human donor with classical Hodgkin lymphoma. The CDR3 runs from the conserved cysteine through the conserved F or W. Each record gives: D gene, clone size, J gene, V gene, CDR3 protein, CDR3 DNA. D genes are given only for firm matches. The listing skips clone size in some rows; elsewhere it reads once, few, many or a size class.

d_call: NA; clone_size: NA; j_call: TRBJ2-2; v_call: TRBV5-4; cdr3_aa: CASSLGSYTGELFF; cdr3_nt: TGTGCCAGCAGCTTGGGGTCATACACCGGGGAGCTGTTTTTT
d_call: NA; clone_size: NA; j_call: TRBJ1-5; v_call: TRBV6-5; cdr3_aa: CASSLTRRNQPQHF; cdr3_nt: TGTGCCAGCAGTCTTACCCGACGGAATCAGCCCCAGCATTTT
d_call: TRBD2; clone_size: NA; j_call: TRBJ2-2; v_call: TRBV9; cdr3_aa: CASSEGLAGVGNTGELFF; cdr3_nt: TGTGCCAGCAGCGAGGGACTAGCGGGGGTGGGGAACACCGGGGAGCTGTTTTTT
d_call: NA; clone_size: NA; j_call: TRBJ1-1; v_call: TRBV11-2; cdr3_aa: CASSYTRNTEAFF; cdr3_nt: TGTGCCAGCAGCTATACACGTAACACTGAAGCTTTCTTT
d_call: TRBD1; clone_size: NA; j_call: TRBJ1-5; v_call: TRBV4-3; cdr3_aa: CASSQGTGGEQPQHF; cdr3_nt: TGCGCCAGCAGCCAAGGAACAGGGGGTGAGCAGCCCCAGCATTTT
d_call: NA; clone_size: NA; j_call: TRBJ1-2; v_call: TRBV13; cdr3_aa: CASSLDERGSNYGYTF; cdr3_nt: TGTGCCAGCAGCTTAGATGAAAGAGGGTCGAACTATGGCTACACCTTC
d_call: TRBD2; clone_size: NA; j_call: TRBJ2-1; v_call: TRBV9; cdr3_aa: CASSGGGVNEQFF; cdr3_nt: TGTGCCAGCAGCGGGGGAGGGGTCAATGAGCAGTTCTTC
d_call: NA; clone_size: NA; j_call: TRBJ2-2; v_call: TRBV4-1; cdr3_aa: CASSLSGELFF; cdr3_nt: TGCGCCAGCAGCCTTAGCGGGGAGCTGTTTTTT
d_call: NA; clone_size: NA; j_call: TRBJ1-3; v_call: TRBV5-6; cdr3_aa: CASSLVGQNGNTIYF; cdr3_nt: TGTGCCAGCAGCTTGGTGGGACAAAACGGAAACACCATATATTTT
d_call: NA; clone_size: NA; j_call: TRBJ2-7; v_call: TRBV9; cdr3_aa: CASSVGVGGVYEQYF; cdr3_nt: TGTGCCAGCAGCGTAGGGGTCGGGGGCGTTTACGAGCAGTACTTC
d_call: NA; clone_size: many; j_call: TRBJ2-1; v_call: TRBV9; cdr3_aa: CASSPNNEQFF; cdr3_nt: TGTGCCAGCAGCCCAAACAATGAGCAGTTCTTC
d_call: NA; clone_size: NA; j_call: TRBJ2-7; v_call: TRBV7-9; cdr3_aa: CASSLARQGVKYF; cdr3_nt: TGTGCCAGCAGCTTAGCGAGGCAGGGAGTGAAGTACTTC
d_call: TRBD2; clone_size: NA; j_call: TRBJ2-1; v_call: TRBV5-6; cdr3_aa: CASSLGTTSGPYNEQFF; cdr3_nt: TGTGCCAGCAGCTTGGGCACTACTAGCGGACCCTACAATGAGCAGTTCTTC
d_call: NA; clone_size: NA; j_call: TRBJ2-1; v_call: TRBV29-1; cdr3_aa: CSGSPGTHNEQFF; cdr3_nt: TGCAGCGGCTCCCCGGGTACACACAATGAGCAGTTCTTC
d_call: NA; clone_size: NA; j_call: TRBJ2-7; v_call: TRBV5-1; cdr3_aa: CASSLGYEQYF; cdr3_nt: TGCGCCAGCAGCTTGGGCTACGAGCAGTACTTC
d_call: NA; clone_size: NA; j_call: TRBJ2-7; v_call: TRBV5-1; cdr3_aa: CASSLAGLSYEQYF; cdr3_nt: TGCGCCAGCAGCTTGGCTGGGCTCTCCTACGAGCAGTACTTC
d_call: TRBD1; clone_size: NA; j_call: TRBJ2-1; v_call: TRBV19; cdr3_aa: CASSLRGPYNEQFF; cdr3_nt: TGTGCCAGTAGCCTCAGGGGGCCTTACAATGAGCAGTTCTTC
d_call: TRBD1; clone_size: NA; j_call: TRBJ1-1; v_call: TRBV19; cdr3_aa: CASSRQGRATEAFF; cdr3_nt: TGTGCCAGTAGTAGACAGGGAAGGGCCACTGAAGCTTTCTTT
d_call: NA; clone_size: NA; j_call: TRBJ1-1; v_call: TRBV5-5; cdr3_aa: CAPNLNTEAFF; cdr3_nt: TGTGCCCCCAATCTGAACACTGAAGCTTTCTTT
d_call: NA; clone_size: NA; j_call: TRBJ1-5; v_call: TRBV7-9; cdr3_aa: CASSSGGSNQPQHF; cdr3_nt: TGTGCCAGCAGCTCGGGGGGGAGCAATCAGCCCCAGCATTTT
d_call: NA; clone_size: once; j_call: TRBJ2-5; v_call: TRBV14; cdr3_aa: CASSQLPGFGETQYF; cdr3_nt: TGTGCCAGCAGCCAATTACCAGGGTTTGGGGAGACCCAGTACTTC
d_call: TRBD2; clone_size: NA; j_call: TRBJ2-7; v_call: TRBV14; cdr3_aa: CASSQWGKLAGAREQYF; cdr3_nt: TGTGCCAGCAGCCAATGGGGGAAGCTAGCGGGAGCGAGAGAGCAGTACTTC
d_call: NA; clone_size: few; j_call: TRBJ1-3; v_call: TRBV21-1; cdr3_aa: CASSKGRVYF; cdr3_nt: TGTGCCAGCAGCAAAGGAAGGGTATATTTT
d_call: TRBD2; clone_size: NA; j_call: TRBJ2-1; v_call: TRBV6-5; cdr3_aa: CASSPREITYNEQFF; cdr3_nt: TGTGCCAGCAGTCCGCGGGAGATCACCTACAATGAGCAGTTCTTC
d_call: NA; clone_size: few; j_call: TRBJ1-1; v_call: TRBV6-6; cdr3_aa: CASSYGDTMNTEAFF; cdr3_nt: TGTGCCAGCAGTTACGGGGACACCATGAACACTGAAGCTTTCTTT
d_call: NA; clone_size: NA; j_call: TRBJ1-2; v_call: TRBV11-2; cdr3_aa: CASSPTSANYGYTF; cdr3_nt: TGTGCCAGCAGCCCGACGTCAGCTAACTATGGCTACACCTTC
d_call: NA; clone_size: NA; j_call: TRBJ2-7; v_call: TRBV6-5; cdr3_aa: CASSYARGDYEQYF; cdr3_nt: TGTGCCAGCAGTTATGCCAGGGGCGACTACGAGCAGTACTTC
d_call: NA; clone_size: NA; j_call: TRBJ2-5; v_call: TRBV28; cdr3_aa: CASSFRREETQYF; cdr3_nt: TGTGCCAGCAGTTTCCGGCGGGAAGAGACCCAGTACTTC
d_call: TRBD1; clone_size: NA; j_call: TRBJ2-7; v_call: TRBV4-3; cdr3_aa: CASSQETGDSFYEQYF; cdr3_nt: TGCGCCAGCAGCCAAGAGACAGGGGATTCTTTCTACGAGCAGTACTTC
d_call: NA; clone_size: NA; j_call: TRBJ2-3; v_call: TRBV5-1; cdr3_aa: CASSLEPGALTDTQYF; cdr3_nt: TGCGCCAGCAGCTTGGAGCCAGGGGCCCTCACAGATACGCAGTATTTT
d_call: NA; clone_size: NA; j_call: TRBJ1-1; v_call: TRBV9; cdr3_aa: CASSTGHKAEAFF; cdr3_nt: TGTGCCAGCAGCACCGGACATAAAGCTGAAGCTTTCTTT
d_call: NA; clone_size: NA; j_call: TRBJ1-2; v_call: TRBV7-2; cdr3_aa: CASSLAPGDGYTF; cdr3_nt: TGTGCCAGCAGCTTAGCGCCCGGCGATGGCTACACCTTC
d_call: TRBD1; clone_size: NA; j_call: TRBJ2-3; v_call: TRBV5-4; cdr3_aa: CASSSRRQGRSDTQYF; cdr3_nt: TGTGCCAGCAGCTCCCGCCGACAGGGGAGGTCTGATACGCAGTATTTT
d_call: NA; clone_size: NA; j_call: TRBJ2-3; v_call: TRBV30; cdr3_aa: CAWSGGPSPTDTQYF; cdr3_nt: TGTGCCTGGAGTGGAGGACCCTCCCCCACAGATACGCAGTATTTT
d_call: TRBD2; clone_size: NA; j_call: TRBJ2-3; v_call: TRBV9; cdr3_aa: CASSPGGRRADTQYF; cdr3_nt: TGTGCCAGCAGCCCGGGGGGGAGAAGGGCAGATACGCAGTATTTT
d_call: TRBD1; clone_size: NA; j_call: TRBJ2-1; v_call: TRBV4-2; cdr3_aa: CASSQDRTGRGNEQFF; cdr3_nt: TGTGCCAGCAGCCAAGATAGGACAGGCCGCGGGAATGAGCAGTTCTTC
d_call: NA; clone_size: NA; j_call: TRBJ1-1; v_call: TRBV13; cdr3_aa: CASSRGRPNTEAFF; cdr3_nt: TGTGCCAGCAGCCGGGGGCGTCCGAACACTGAAGCTTTCTTT
d_call: NA; clone_size: NA; j_call: TRBJ1-2; v_call: TRBV27; cdr3_aa: CASSTQIGGDYGYTF; cdr3_nt: TGTGCCAGCAGTACCCAAATCGGGGGGGACTATGGCTACACCTTC
d_call: NA; clone_size: NA; j_call: TRBJ1-2; v_call: TRBV27; cdr3_aa: CASTLTQGNNGYTF; cdr3_nt: TGTGCCAGCACCCTTACGCAGGGTAATAATGGCTACACCTTC
d_call: NA; clone_size: few; j_call: TRBJ1-3; v_call: TRBV15; cdr3_aa: CATSRGRGSGNTIYF; cdr3_nt: TGTGCCACCAGCAGAGGTAGAGGGTCTGGAAACACCATATATTTT
d_call: NA; clone_size: once; j_call: TRBJ1-6; v_call: TRBV5-4; cdr3_aa: CASSVDGNSPLHF; cdr3_nt: TGTGCCAGCAGCGTCGACGGTAATTCACCCCTCCACTTT
d_call: TRBD1; clone_size: NA; j_call: TRBJ2-7; v_call: TRBV27; cdr3_aa: CASSSGTGGYEQYF; cdr3_nt: TGTGCCAGCAGTTCGGGGACAGGGGGTTACGAGCAGTACTTC